This T cell receptor beta chain stems from a study of long-term antiretroviral therapy in people with HIV. Study details: Samples collected earliest predate the 2015 immediate-ART recommendation by about a decade.

The germline V gene encodes CDR1 MNHEY and CDR2 SVGAGI. Trimming took 6 bases from V and 12 from J; bases not matched to a gene: 16. CDR3 size: 15 residues. Study-wide findings and caveats: Patients on ART gained diversity, which nonetheless stayed below transplant donor controls.

On this clone itself: Its antigen is undetermined.

Every one of the donors gave at least one pre-ART PBMC sample and at least two post-ART PBMC samples. The immunoSEQ assay was v3.0, run at survey level. Each sample aimed for roughly 40,000-55,000 sequenced T-cell genomes. TCRdb keeps only in-frame clones here, not all; method: immunoSEQ multiplex PCR. The table shows under 15,000 clones, with roughly nine tenths occurring only once. This sequence was found in a woman aged 40-49 years with HIV. This sample comprised unsorted PBMCs, obtained 2.1 years after starting antiretroviral therapy. The gene calls are TRBV6-5 and TRBJ2-1, with 8 bases identical to TRBD1. Here the CDR3 DNA reads TGTGCCAGCAGAATCGTACGGGACAGGTCGGGTGGGCAGTTCTTC. It is translated as CASRIVRDRSGGQFF.